There are many counts of the clone carrying this T cell receptor (beta chain). Its antigen is unknown. These data come from a study of T-cell reconstitution after alpha-beta-depleted transplantation in children. Study observations and caveats: Several hundred graft clones that had expanded were reportedly the source of alpha-beta T cells about two months after transplant. TCRbeta diversity was high at day 60 in some patients (a result of surviving recipient T cells and thymic progenitors).

Unique molecular identifiers featured in how the TCRbeta library was prepared. MiXCR, run by TCRdb on the PCR reads, gives a single entry per CDR3 protein. The table has 120,000 to 150,000 distinct CDR3 sequences, roughly 8.8% seen once. This CDR3 comprises 13 residues. The V and J ends lost 1 base and 7 bases respectively, with 13 bases between them. CDR1 and CDR2 (germline): DFQATT, SNEGSKA (reference sequence). J is TRBJ2-5 and V is TRBV20-1; D is uncertain. The specimen comprised PBMCs, mostly from graft donor cells, sampled 180 days after TCRalphabeta/CD19-depleted stem cell transplant. The receptor was derived from a female patient younger than 10 who had a stem cell transplant for congenital amegakaryocytic thrombocytopenia, so the T cells may come from the graft donor. CDR3 nucleotide sequence: TGCAGTGCTAGAGTTTCCGCGGCGGCGACCCAGTACTTC. Its protein product is CSARVSAAATQYF.